This T cell receptor beta chain comes out of a study of blood T cell repertoires in COVID-19 (dated by TCRdb to the early 2020s). About the full investigation: Samples covering the acute and convalescent phases of COVID-19 were provided by collaborators in the United States, Italy and Spain. The dataset comprised deeply sampled blood TCRbeta repertoires from subjects exposed to, actively infected with, or recovered from COVID-19. Sample metadata almost always included a de-identified subject ID, COVID-19 status, age in years and sex. Where HLA class I and class II types were available, the types were taken from metadata supplied by the sample provider, not from assay-based typing. The prospective study material was composed of cDNA or gDNA derived from T cells, B-cell-depleted T cells, or PBMCs. The repertoires were made available in a free public database intended to serve as a resource for research on the immune response to SARS-CoV-2. Samples came from the ongoing ImmuneRACE study (first 160 participants) plus 1,254 subjects from 6 global collaborators.

The germline V gene sets CDR1 to KGHSH and CDR2 to LQKENI. The germline V and J ends show losses of 2 bases and 4 bases respectively, and no gene match explains 4 bases of the junction. The CDR3, from cysteine to phenylalanine, totals 15 residues. Left in the record is the CDR3 DNA by itself, 45 bases read in frame from the first base. In this sample, this clone turned up a few times. Its antigen is not yet known. Base qualities are not provided; no much larger clone lies one nucleotide away. The collaborating institutions used their own protocols to collect whole blood in K2EDTA tubes. For TCRbeta analysis, collaborator samples were shipped as frozen whole blood, as isolated PBMCs, or as DNA extracted from either sample type. The study at large found these results: The amount of clinical and demographic metadata varied by source and participant and was provided uncurated.

TCRbeta CDR3 regions were amplified from genomic DNA using the immunoSEQ Assay, a bias-controlled multiplex PCR. As for the authors' bioinformatics: Nucleated cell counts per sample were estimated from amplification of reference gene primers within the assay. To quantify the absolute abundance of each unique TCRbeta CDR3 rearrangement, sequence reads were collapsed and filtered. For each sample, productive Simpson clonality was calculated as the square root of Simpson's diversity index across productive rearrangements. As stored in TCRdb, this immuneACCESS dataset retains in-frame rearrangements with V and J assigned. A fraction of the clones does not appear; measured against another copy, unresolved V genes explain less than half of the discrepancy, and the remainder lacks a known reason. That table furnishes V, J and clone size, whereas the DNA furnished D and trimming. Across this sample there are more than 70,000 clones, with roughly 80% seen only once. The ten biggest clones cover around 4.8% of the sample.

The receptor's source is a woman aged 80 or older with active or convalescent COVID-19. The chain is made from TRBV18 and TRBJ2-1, with 8 bases aligning to TRBD1. The specimen was peripheral blood. For the CDR3, the sequence is CASSPDRGIYNEQFF. The sequenced DNA is TGTGCCAGCTCACCAGACAGGGGTATTTACAATGAGCAGTTCTTC.